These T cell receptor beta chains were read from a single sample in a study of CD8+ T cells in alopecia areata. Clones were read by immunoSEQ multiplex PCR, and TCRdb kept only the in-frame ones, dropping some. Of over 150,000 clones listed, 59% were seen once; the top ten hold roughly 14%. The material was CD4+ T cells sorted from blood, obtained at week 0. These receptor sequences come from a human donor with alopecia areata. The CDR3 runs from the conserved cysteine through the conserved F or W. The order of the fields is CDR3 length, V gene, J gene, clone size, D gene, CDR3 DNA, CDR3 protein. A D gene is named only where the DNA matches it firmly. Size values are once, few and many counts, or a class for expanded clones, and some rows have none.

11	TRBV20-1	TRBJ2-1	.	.	TGCAGTGCTAGACTTAGTGGAGAGCAGTTCTTC	CSARLSGEQFF
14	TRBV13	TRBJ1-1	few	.	TGTGCCAGCAGCTCTGTCAGTGGGCCGACTGAAGCTTTCTTT	CASSSVSGPTEAFF
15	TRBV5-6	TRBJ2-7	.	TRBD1	TGTGCCAGCACCGTTGTGACAGGGGTAATTTCCGAGCAGTACTTC	CASTVVTGVISEQYF
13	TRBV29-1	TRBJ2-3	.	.	TGCAGCGTCTCAGGGGTCCTCACAGATACGCAGTATTTT	CSVSGVLTDTQYF
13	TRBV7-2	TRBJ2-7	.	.	TGTGCCAGCAGCCAAAGAAGCTCCTACGAGCAGTACTTC	CASSQRSSYEQYF
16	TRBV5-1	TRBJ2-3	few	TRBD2	TGCGCCAGCAGCTTGACCCAGCGGGGGGGCACAGATACGCAGTATTTT	CASSLTQRGGTDTQYF
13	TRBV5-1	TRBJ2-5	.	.	TGCGCCAGCAGCTTAGGAAGGCAAGAGACCCAGTACTTC	CASSLGRQETQYF
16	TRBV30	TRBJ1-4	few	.	TGTGCCTGGAGTGTGGGCAGGCGATCAACTAATGAAAAACTGTTTTTT	CAWSVGRRSTNEKLFF
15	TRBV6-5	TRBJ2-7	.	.	TGTGCCAGCAGAGACGATCCCAACAGTGTTAACGAGCAGTACTTC	CASRDDPNSVNEQYF
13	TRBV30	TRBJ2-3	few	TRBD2	TGTGCCTGGGAACTAGCGGGGGGGCTTACGCAGTATTTT	CAWELAGGLTQYF
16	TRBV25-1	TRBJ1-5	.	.	TGTGCCAGCAGTGAATCCGGTGTCAGCAACAATCAGCCCCAGCATTTT	CASSESGVSNNQPQHF
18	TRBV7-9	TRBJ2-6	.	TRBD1	TGTGCCAGCAGCCGCCCGGGACAGGGGGCGATGGGGGCCAACGTCCTGACTTTC	CASSRPGQGAMGANVLTF
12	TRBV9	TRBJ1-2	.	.	TGTGCCAGCAGCGTAGAACCCTATGGCTACACCTTC	CASSVEPYGYTF
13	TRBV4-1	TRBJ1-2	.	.	TGCGCCAGCAGCCAAGCTGAGGGGGTTGGCTACACCTTC	CASSQAEGVGYTF
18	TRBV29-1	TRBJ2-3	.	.	TGCAGCGTTGAAGGGGTAGCTTCAGGCCTGTCTAGCACAGATACGCAGTATTTT	CSVEGVASGLSSTDTQYF
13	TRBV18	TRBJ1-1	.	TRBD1	TGTGCCAGCGGGGGACAGATGAACACTGAAGCTTTCTTT	CASGGQMNTEAFF
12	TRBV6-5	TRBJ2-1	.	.	TGTGCCAGCAGTCACCGGGGGAATGAGCAGTTCTTC	CASSHRGNEQFF
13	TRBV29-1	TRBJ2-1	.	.	TGCAGCGTTGAAGCCACAGGGTACCATGAGCAGTTCTTC	CSVEATGYHEQFF
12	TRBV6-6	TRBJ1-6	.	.	TGTGCCAGCAGAGGTGTTGATTCACCCCTCCACTTT	CASRGVDSPLHF
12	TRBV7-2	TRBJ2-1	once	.	TGTGCCAGCAGCTTAGCGGCAAGGGAGCAGTTCTTC	CASSLAAREQFF
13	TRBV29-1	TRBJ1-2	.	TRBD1	TGCAGCGGACAAACAGGGGGGAAGTGGGGCTACACCTTC	CSGQTGGKWGYTF
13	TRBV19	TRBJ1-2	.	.	TGTGCCAGTAGTCGCGACGGGAACTATGGCTACACCTTC	CASSRDGNYGYTF
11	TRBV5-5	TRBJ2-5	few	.	TGTGCCAGCAGCTTCTCGGAGACCCAGTACTTC	CASSFSETQYF
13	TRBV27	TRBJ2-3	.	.	TGTGCCAGCAGACGGGGAAGCACAGATACGCAGTATTTT	CASRRGSTDTQYF
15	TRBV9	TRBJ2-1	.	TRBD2	TGTGCCAGCGGGACTAGCGGGGTGACCTACAATGAGCAGTTCTTC	CASGTSGVTYNEQFF
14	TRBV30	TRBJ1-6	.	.	TGTGCCTGGAGTGTACATTATCTTGGTTCACCCCTCCACTTT	CAWSVHYLGSPLHF
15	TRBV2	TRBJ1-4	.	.	TGTGCCAGCAGTGTCGAGGGGACCCAAGGGGAAAAACTGTTTTTT	CASSVEGTQGEKLFF
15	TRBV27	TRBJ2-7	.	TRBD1	TGTGCCAGCAGTTTAAGGCAGGGGGCCTACTACGAGCAGTACTTC	CASSLRQGAYYEQYF
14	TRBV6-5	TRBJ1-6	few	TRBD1	TGTGCCAGCAGAGGACAGGGAACAACGGCACCCCTCCACTTT	CASRGQGTTAPLHF
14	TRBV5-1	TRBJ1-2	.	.	TGCGCCAGCAGCTTGGGGGCAGCAGGGCGTGGCTACACCTTC	CASSLGAAGRGYTF
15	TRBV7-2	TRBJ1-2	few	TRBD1	TGTGCCAGCAGCCCCAGCGTAAGAGGGGGCGAGGACTACACCTTC	CASSPSVRGGEDYTF